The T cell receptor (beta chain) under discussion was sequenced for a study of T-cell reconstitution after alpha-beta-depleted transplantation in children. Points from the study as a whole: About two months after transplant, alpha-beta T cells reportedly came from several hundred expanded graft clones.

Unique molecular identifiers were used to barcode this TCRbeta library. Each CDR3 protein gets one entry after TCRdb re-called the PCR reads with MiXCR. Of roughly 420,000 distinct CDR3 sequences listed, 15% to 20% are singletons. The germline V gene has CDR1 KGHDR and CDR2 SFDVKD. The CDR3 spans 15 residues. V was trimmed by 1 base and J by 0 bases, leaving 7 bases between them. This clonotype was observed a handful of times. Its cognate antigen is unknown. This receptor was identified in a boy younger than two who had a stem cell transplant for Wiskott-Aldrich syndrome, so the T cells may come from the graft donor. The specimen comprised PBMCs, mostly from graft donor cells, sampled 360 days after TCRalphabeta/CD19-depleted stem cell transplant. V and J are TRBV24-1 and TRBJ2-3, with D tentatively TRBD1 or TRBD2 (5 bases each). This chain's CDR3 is CATSDFRDSTDTQYF. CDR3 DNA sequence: TGTGCCACCAGTGATTTTCGGGACAGCACAGATACGCAGTATTTT.